These T cell receptor beta chains were read from a single sample in a study of shared clonotypes between healthy human individuals. TCRdb's copy holds only in-frame clones and misses some; the assay was immunoSEQ multiplex PCR. In the table there are 2 million to 2.5 million clones, 85% to 95% of which are singletons. Material for sequencing was naive CD4+ T cells from PBMCs. All receptors come from a man aged 18 to 35 in good health. Some clones in this sample may be carry-over from other donors' samples. The CDR3 runs from the conserved cysteine through the conserved F or W. Each record gives: clone size, J gene, D gene, V gene, CDR3 DNA, CDR3 protein. The D gene is left open where the match is weak. Not all rows give a size; the values are once, few, many and, for expanded clones, a class.

clone_size: .; j_call: TRBJ2-1; d_call: .; v_call: TRBV5-8; cdr3_nt: TGTGCCAGGGGACGTGATTACCTCTCCTACAATGAGCAGTTCTTC; cdr3_aa: CARGRDYLSYNEQFF
clone_size: .; j_call: TRBJ1-2; d_call: .; v_call: TRBV30; cdr3_nt: TGTGCCTGTTTGAAGGGGGACGGCTACACCTTC; cdr3_aa: CACLKGDGYTF
clone_size: .; j_call: TRBJ2-7; d_call: .; v_call: TRBV28; cdr3_nt: TGTGCCAGCAGTGTGACAGACGCGCAGTACTTC; cdr3_aa: CASSVTDAQYF
clone_size: .; j_call: TRBJ2-7; d_call: TRBD2; v_call: TRBV28; cdr3_nt: TGTGCCAGCAAGGCGGGACTAGCGGGAGGCTCCTACGAGCAGTACTTC; cdr3_aa: CASKAGLAGGSYEQYF
clone_size: .; j_call: TRBJ2-7; d_call: .; v_call: TRBV19; cdr3_nt: TGTGCCAGCTCATCGGCCGGAGCCTACGAGCAGTACTTC; cdr3_aa: CASSSAGAYEQYF
clone_size: .; j_call: TRBJ2-7; d_call: .; v_call: TRBV18; cdr3_nt: TGTGCCAGCACGCCAACAAGGGGGACTTACGAGCAGTACTTC; cdr3_aa: CASTPTRGTYEQYF
clone_size: .; j_call: TRBJ2-5; d_call: TRBD2; v_call: TRBV7-9; cdr3_nt: TGTGCCAGCAGCTTAGTCCTAGCAGCGGGAATGGAGACCCAGTACTTC; cdr3_aa: CASSLVLAAGMETQYF
clone_size: .; j_call: TRBJ2-3; d_call: .; v_call: TRBV9; cdr3_nt: TGTGCCAGCAGCGTAGTTAGCTCTAGCACAGATACGCAGTATTTT; cdr3_aa: CASSVVSSSTDTQYF
clone_size: .; j_call: TRBJ1-1; d_call: .; v_call: TRBV29-1; cdr3_nt: TGCAGCGGTCAAAGGGGCACTGAAGCTTTCTTT; cdr3_aa: CSGQRGTEAFF
clone_size: .; j_call: TRBJ2-5; d_call: .; v_call: TRBV28; cdr3_nt: TGTGCCAGCACGAGTTGGGGGTCGTTGCAAGAGACCCAGTACTTC; cdr3_aa: CASTSWGSLQETQYF
clone_size: .; j_call: TRBJ2-5; d_call: TRBD1; v_call: TRBV25-1; cdr3_nt: TGTGCCAGCAGTGAATTTATAGGGACAGGGCGGGAGACCCAGTACTTC; cdr3_aa: CASSEFIGTGRETQYF
clone_size: .; j_call: TRBJ2-1; d_call: .; v_call: TRBV6-4; cdr3_nt: TGTGCCAGCAGTGACTCGATGTCTCGGGATCTCCGGTTCTTC; cdr3_aa: CASSDSMSRDLRFF
clone_size: .; j_call: TRBJ1-2; d_call: TRBD1; v_call: TRBV2; cdr3_nt: TGTGCCAGCAGGCGGGACAGCTCCTATGGCTACACCTTC; cdr3_aa: CASRRDSSYGYTF
clone_size: .; j_call: TRBJ2-1; d_call: TRBD2; v_call: TRBV28; cdr3_nt: TGTGCCAGCAGCGGACTAGCGGGGGCAAATGAGCAGTTCTTC; cdr3_aa: CASSGLAGANEQFF
clone_size: .; j_call: TRBJ2-5; d_call: .; v_call: TRBV27; cdr3_nt: TGTGCCAGCAGTGCAGGGGGGGAGACCCAGTACTTC; cdr3_aa: CASSAGGETQYF
clone_size: .; j_call: TRBJ2-1; d_call: TRBD2; v_call: TRBV7-9; cdr3_nt: TGTGCCAGCAGCTTGGTGCTAGCGGGCGGCAATGAGCAGTTCTTC; cdr3_aa: CASSLVLAGGNEQFF
clone_size: .; j_call: TRBJ1-2; d_call: TRBD1; v_call: TRBV5-1; cdr3_nt: TGCGCCAGCAGCTATGGACAGGACTATGGCTACACCTTC; cdr3_aa: CASSYGQDYGYTF
clone_size: .; j_call: TRBJ2-7; d_call: .; v_call: TRBV27; cdr3_nt: TGTGCCAGCAGTAACCGAGCGGATTCCTACGAGCAGTACTTC; cdr3_aa: CASSNRADSYEQYF
clone_size: .; j_call: TRBJ1-2; d_call: TRBD1; v_call: TRBV5-6; cdr3_nt: TGTGCCAGCAGCCACGACAGGGAAGGTAGAGTCTACACCTTC; cdr3_aa: CASSHDREGRVYTF
clone_size: .; j_call: TRBJ2-6; d_call: .; v_call: TRBV4-2; cdr3_nt: TGTGCCAGCAGCCAACCAAGAGGATCTACCCTCTCTGGGGCCAACGTCCTGACTTTC; cdr3_aa: CASSQPRGSTLSGANVLTF
clone_size: .; j_call: TRBJ1-6; d_call: TRBD1; v_call: TRBV5-6; cdr3_nt: TGTGCCAGCAGCCCCGGGACAGAGGGTTCACCCCTCCACTTT; cdr3_aa: CASSPGTEGSPLHF
clone_size: .; j_call: TRBJ1-3; d_call: TRBD1; v_call: TRBV11-3; cdr3_nt: TGTGCCAGCAGCTTGGGACAGCGAAACACCATATATTTT; cdr3_aa: CASSLGQRNTIYF
clone_size: .; j_call: TRBJ1-5; d_call: .; v_call: TRBV7-2; cdr3_nt: TGTGCCAGCAGCTTAACCGGGGCCTCCAATCAGCCCCAGCATTTT; cdr3_aa: CASSLTGASNQPQHF
clone_size: .; j_call: TRBJ2-5; d_call: .; v_call: TRBV4-2; cdr3_nt: TGTGCCAGCAGCCAAGTTGTGACAGGAGACCGCCACCAAGAGACCCAGTACTTC; cdr3_aa: CASSQVVTGDRHQETQYF
clone_size: .; j_call: TRBJ1-2; d_call: .; v_call: TRBV7-8; cdr3_nt: TGTGCCAGCAGCTTAGGAGTGGGATACGGTAACTATGGCTACACCTTC; cdr3_aa: CASSLGVGYGNYGYTF
clone_size: .; j_call: TRBJ1-3; d_call: .; v_call: TRBV29-1; cdr3_nt: TGCAGCGCCAGGGTAGGTGATGGAAACACCATATATTTT; cdr3_aa: CSARVGDGNTIYF
clone_size: .; j_call: TRBJ2-7; d_call: .; v_call: TRBV4-2; cdr3_nt: TGTGCCAGCAGCCCTCAGGTGGCGGGGGCCCCCTACGAGCAGTACTTC; cdr3_aa: CASSPQVAGAPYEQYF
clone_size: .; j_call: TRBJ1-1; d_call: .; v_call: TRBV7-9; cdr3_nt: TGTGCCAGCAGCCAGCAGTATCTGAACACTGAAGCTTTCTTT; cdr3_aa: CASSQQYLNTEAFF
clone_size: .; j_call: TRBJ2-2; d_call: .; v_call: TRBV4-1; cdr3_nt: TGCGCCAGCTGGGGCGGGATTGAGGCCGGGGAGCTGTTTTTT; cdr3_aa: CASWGGIEAGELFF
clone_size: .; j_call: TRBJ2-7; d_call: .; v_call: TRBV5-1; cdr3_nt: TGCGCCAGCAGCTTGGACCGCGGGTCCTACGAGCAGTACTTC; cdr3_aa: CASSLDRGSYEQYF
clone_size: .; j_call: TRBJ1-1; d_call: .; v_call: TRBV11-1; cdr3_nt: TGTGCCAGCAGCCTGGGATCACCGGGGGACACTGAAGCTTTCTTT; cdr3_aa: CASSLGSPGDTEAFF
clone_size: .; j_call: TRBJ1-5; d_call: .; v_call: TRBV27; cdr3_nt: TGTGCCAGCTCAGAGGGGGGCGCCAATCAGCCCCAGCATTTT; cdr3_aa: CASSEGGANQPQHF
clone_size: .; j_call: TRBJ2-1; d_call: .; v_call: TRBV30; cdr3_nt: TGTGCCTGGAGCACTACTACAGGAAACAATGAGCAGTTCTTC; cdr3_aa: CAWSTTTGNNEQFF
clone_size: .; j_call: TRBJ2-5; d_call: TRBD2; v_call: TRBV7-7; cdr3_nt: TGTGCCAGCAGCTTAGCCCGGGGGGGACAAGAGACCCAGTACTTC; cdr3_aa: CASSLARGGQETQYF
clone_size: few; j_call: TRBJ1-1; d_call: .; v_call: TRBV7-9; cdr3_nt: TGTGCCAGCAGCGTGACAGGTAACACTGAAGCTTTCTTT; cdr3_aa: CASSVTGNTEAFF
clone_size: .; j_call: TRBJ1-1; d_call: .; v_call: TRBV7-8; cdr3_nt: TGTGCCAGCAGCTTAGGGCCCAAGCCCTCCGTTGAAGCTTTCTTT; cdr3_aa: CASSLGPKPSVEAFF
clone_size: once; j_call: TRBJ2-7; d_call: .; v_call: TRBV5-1; cdr3_nt: TGCGCCAGCAGCTTGGCCCGGGGGCTCAACGAGCAGTACTTC; cdr3_aa: CASSLARGLNEQYF
clone_size: .; j_call: TRBJ2-3; d_call: TRBD2; v_call: TRBV10-3; cdr3_nt: TGTGCCATGACGGGAGGGCCATCAGATACGCAGTATTTT; cdr3_aa: CAMTGGPSDTQYF
clone_size: .; j_call: TRBJ2-6; d_call: .; v_call: TRBV5-1; cdr3_nt: TGCGCCAGCAGCTTTTTGGTTTCAACTGGGGCCAACGTCCTGACTTTC; cdr3_aa: CASSFLVSTGANVLTF